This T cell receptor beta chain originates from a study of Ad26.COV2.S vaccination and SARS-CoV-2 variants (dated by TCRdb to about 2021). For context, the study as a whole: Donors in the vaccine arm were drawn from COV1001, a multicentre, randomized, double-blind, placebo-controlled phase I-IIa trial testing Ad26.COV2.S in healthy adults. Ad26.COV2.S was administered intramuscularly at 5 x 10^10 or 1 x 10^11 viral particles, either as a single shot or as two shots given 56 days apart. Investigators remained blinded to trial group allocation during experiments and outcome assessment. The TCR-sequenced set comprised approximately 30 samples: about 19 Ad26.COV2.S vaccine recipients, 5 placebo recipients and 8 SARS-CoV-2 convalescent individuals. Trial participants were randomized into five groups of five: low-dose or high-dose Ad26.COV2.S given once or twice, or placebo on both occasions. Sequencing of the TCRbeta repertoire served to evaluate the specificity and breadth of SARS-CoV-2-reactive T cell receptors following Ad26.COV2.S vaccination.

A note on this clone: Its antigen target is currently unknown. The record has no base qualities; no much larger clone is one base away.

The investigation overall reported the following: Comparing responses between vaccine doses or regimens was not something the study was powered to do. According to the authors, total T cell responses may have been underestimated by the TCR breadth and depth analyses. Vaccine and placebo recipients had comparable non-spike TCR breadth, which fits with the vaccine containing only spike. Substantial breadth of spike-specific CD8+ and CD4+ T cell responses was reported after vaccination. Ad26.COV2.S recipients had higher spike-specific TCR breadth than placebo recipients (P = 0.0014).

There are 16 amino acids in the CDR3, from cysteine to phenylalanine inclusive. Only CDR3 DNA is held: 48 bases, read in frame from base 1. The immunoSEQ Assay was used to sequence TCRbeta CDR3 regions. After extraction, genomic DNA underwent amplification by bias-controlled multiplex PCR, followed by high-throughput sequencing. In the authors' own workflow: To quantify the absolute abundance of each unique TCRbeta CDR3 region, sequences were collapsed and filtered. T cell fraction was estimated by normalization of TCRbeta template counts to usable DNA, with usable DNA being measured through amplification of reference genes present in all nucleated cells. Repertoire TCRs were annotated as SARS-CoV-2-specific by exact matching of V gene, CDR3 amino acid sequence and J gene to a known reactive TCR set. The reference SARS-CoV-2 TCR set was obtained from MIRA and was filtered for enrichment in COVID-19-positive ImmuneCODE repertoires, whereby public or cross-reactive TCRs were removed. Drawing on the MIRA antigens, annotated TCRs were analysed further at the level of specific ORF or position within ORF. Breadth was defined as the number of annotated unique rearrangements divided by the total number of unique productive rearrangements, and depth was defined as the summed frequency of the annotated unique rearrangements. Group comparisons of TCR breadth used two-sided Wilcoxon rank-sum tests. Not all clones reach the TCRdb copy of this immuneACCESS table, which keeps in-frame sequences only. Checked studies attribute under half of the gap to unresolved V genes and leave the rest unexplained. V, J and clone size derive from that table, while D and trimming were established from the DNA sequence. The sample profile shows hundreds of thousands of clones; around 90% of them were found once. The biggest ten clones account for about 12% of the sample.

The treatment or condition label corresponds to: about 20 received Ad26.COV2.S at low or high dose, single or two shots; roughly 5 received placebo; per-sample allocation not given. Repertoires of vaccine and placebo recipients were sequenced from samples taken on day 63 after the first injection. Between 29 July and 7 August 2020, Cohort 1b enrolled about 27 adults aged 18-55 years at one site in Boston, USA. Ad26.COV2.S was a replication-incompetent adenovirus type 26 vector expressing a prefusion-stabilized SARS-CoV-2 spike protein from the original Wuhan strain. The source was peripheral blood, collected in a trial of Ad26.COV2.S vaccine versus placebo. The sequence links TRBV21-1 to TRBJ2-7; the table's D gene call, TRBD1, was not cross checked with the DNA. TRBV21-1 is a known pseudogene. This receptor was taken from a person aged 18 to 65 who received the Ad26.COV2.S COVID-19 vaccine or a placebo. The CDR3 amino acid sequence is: CASSRGPGQPQHEQYF. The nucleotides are TGTGCCAGCAGCAGGGGTCCGGGACAGCCCCAGCACGAGCAGTACTTC.